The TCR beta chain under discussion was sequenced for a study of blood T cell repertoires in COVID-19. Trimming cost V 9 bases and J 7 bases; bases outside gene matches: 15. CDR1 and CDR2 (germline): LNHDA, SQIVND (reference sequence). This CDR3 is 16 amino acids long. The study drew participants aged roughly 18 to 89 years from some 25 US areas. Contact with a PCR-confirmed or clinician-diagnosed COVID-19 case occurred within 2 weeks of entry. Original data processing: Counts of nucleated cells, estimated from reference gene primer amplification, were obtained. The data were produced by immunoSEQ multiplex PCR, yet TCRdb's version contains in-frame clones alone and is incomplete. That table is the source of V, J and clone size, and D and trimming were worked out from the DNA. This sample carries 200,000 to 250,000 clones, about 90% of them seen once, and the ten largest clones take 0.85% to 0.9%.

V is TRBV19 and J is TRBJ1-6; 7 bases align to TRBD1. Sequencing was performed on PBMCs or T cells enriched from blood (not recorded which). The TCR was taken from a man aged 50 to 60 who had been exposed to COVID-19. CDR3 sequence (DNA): TGTGCCAGCAATCAAGAGTTGACAGGGTTGAATTCACCCCTCCACTTT. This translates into CASNQELTGLNSPLHF.